Listed here is a single T cell receptor beta chain. The sample belongs to a study of CD8+ T cells in alopecia areata. The authors extracted RNA and reverse transcribed it into cDNA as the sequencing template. Assay used: immunoSEQ multiplex PCR; TCRdb lists only in-frame clones, some missing. The sample has some 180,000 clones; about 47% are singletons. Treatment specified: oral pan-JAK inhibitor, 5-10 mg twice daily. The germline V gene encodes CDR1 MNHEY and CDR2 SVGAGI. The CDR3 is 14 amino acids. V was shortened by 6 bases and J by 5 bases, with 16 bases between the two germline ends. Material: CD8+ T cells sorted from blood, obtained around week 54, from a patient treated with tofacitinib. The chain has TRBV6-5 and TRBJ2-5; TRBD1 might be the D (6 bases). This receptor was identified in a human donor with alopecia areata. The CDR3 sequence: CASSFDRFGETQYF. The CDR3 DNA follows: TGTGCCAGCAGCTTTGACAGGTTCGGGGAGACCCAGTACTTC.